The source of this T cell receptor beta chain is a study of T cells after yellow fever vaccination. MiXCR, applied by TCRdb to the 5' RACE reads, yields one record per CDR3 protein. The table lists hundreds of thousands of distinct CDR3 sequences, under 15% of them singletons. Germline CDR1 reads KGHSH; CDR2 reads LQKENI. Between the trimmed V and J ends, which lost 6 bases and 2 bases, there was a span of 13 bases. This CDR3 contains 14 residues. The sample here was CD4+ T cells sorted from PBMCs, taken 15 days after the yellow fever booster vaccination. The chain employs TRBV18 and TRBJ1-2; D call uncertain. The receptor was derived from a man younger than 30 who received the YFV17D yellow fever vaccine. The CDR3 sequence is CASSPLGQNYGYTF. CDR3 coding DNA: TGTGCCAGCTCCCCTTTAGGCCAGAACTATGGCTACACCTTC. Full variable domain (rest looked up from reference TRBV18 and TRBJ1-2): NAGVMQNPRHLVRRRGQEARLRCSPMKGHSHVYWYRQLPEEGLKFMVYLQKENIIDESGMPKERFSAEFPKEGPSILRIQQVVRGDSAAYFCASSPLGQNYGYTFGSGTRLTVV.